The rows below give T cell receptor beta chains drawn from one sample of a study of CD8 T cells in Susac syndrome. Using its own MiXCR run on the immunoSEQ multiplex PCR reads, TCRdb lists one record per CDR3 protein. The sample carries some 300,000 distinct CDR3 sequences, approximately 85% recorded once. Sequences were obtained from CD8+ T cells from PBMCs. The receptors here all came from a human donor with multiple sclerosis. Both conserved end residues are part of each CDR3. D genes are given only for firm matches. Clone size, where shown, is once, few, many, or a class for clones that have expanded.

.	TRBV15	.	TRBJ2-1	CATSGGWGNEQFF	TGTGCCACCAGCGGCGGTTGGGGCAATGAGCAGTTCTTC
TRBD2	TRBV6-2/TRBV6-3	.	TRBJ2-3	CASSRPGRTDTQYF	TGTGCCAGCAGCCGCCCCGGGAGGACAGATACGCAGTATTTT
.	TRBV19	.	TRBJ2-7	CASSMLAGAGEQYF	TGTGCCAGTAGTATGCTCGCGGGGGCGGGCGAGCAGTACTTC
TRBD1	TRBV6-5	.	TRBJ1-2	CASSSGQSFNYGYTF	TGTGCCAGCAGCTCGGGACAGTCATTTAACTATGGCTACACCTTC
TRBD1	TRBV6-2/TRBV6-3	.	TRBJ2-5	CASSYFRGLEETQYF	TGTGCCAGCAGTTACTTCAGGGGGTTAGAAGAGACCCAGTACTTC
TRBD2	TRBV10-3	.	TRBJ2-1	CAISVSTSGHNEQFF	TGTGCCATCAGTGTCTCGACTAGCGGACACAATGAGCAGTTCTTC
TRBD2	TRBV15	.	TRBJ2-3	CATSRDWAGALTDTQYF	TGTGCCACCAGCAGAGATTGGGCGGGAGCTTTAACAGATACGCAGTATTTT
.	TRBV4-3	.	TRBJ2-2	CASSQERISKNTGELFF	TGCGCCAGCAGCCAAGAGAGAATCTCTAAGAACACCGGGGAGCTGTTTTTT
.	TRBV19	.	TRBJ1-1	CASSDRPGTEAFF	TGTGCCAGTAGTGACAGACCGGGCACTGAAGCTTTCTTT
.	TRBV9	.	TRBJ2-7	CASSPEHAGSYEQYF	TGTGCCAGCAGCCCAGAGCATGCAGGCTCCTACGAGCAGTACTTC
.	TRBV7-8	.	TRBJ2-7	CASSPISAGGEQYF	TGTGCCAGCAGCCCTATCTCGGCAGGAGGCGAGCAGTACTTC
TRBD1	TRBV7-9	.	TRBJ1-2	CASSSGQGAIYGYTF	TGTGCCAGCAGCTCGGGACAGGGGGCCATTTATGGCTACACCTTC
.	TRBV30	.	TRBJ1-5	CAWASGIGNQPQHF	TGTGCCTGGGCGTCAGGGATCGGCAATCAGCCCCAGCATTTT
TRBD1	TRBV4-3	.	TRBJ1-6	CASSQAGTALYSPLHF	TGCGCCAGCAGCCAAGCGGGGACAGCCTTATATTCACCCCTCCACTTT
.	TRBV7-2	.	TRBJ2-7	CASSLPVYEQYF	TGTGCCAGCAGCTTACCGGTCTACGAGCAGTACTTC
.	TRBV12-3/TRBV12-4	.	TRBJ2-1	CASAPYNEQFF	TGTGCCAGCGCCCCGTACAATGAGCAGTTCTTC
.	TRBV9	.	TRBJ2-5	CASSIMTTDGETQYF	TGTGCCAGCAGCATTATGACTACCGACGGGGAGACCCAGTACTTC
TRBD1	TRBV29-1	.	TRBJ2-1	CSVEDWGQATNEQFF	TGCAGCGTTGAAGATTGGGGACAGGCTACCAATGAGCAGTTCTTC
TRBD2	TRBV28	.	TRBJ2-7	CASSSGLSGRAGEQYF	TGTGCCAGCAGTTCCGGCCTTAGCGGGAGGGCCGGCGAGCAGTACTTC
.	TRBV7-2	.	TRBJ2-7	CASSIAPSTYEQYF	TGTGCCAGCAGTATAGCGCCGTCAACCTACGAGCAGTACTTC
.	TRBV7-9	.	TRBJ2-1	CASSLTFYNEQFF	TGTGCCAGCAGCTTGACTTTCTACAATGAGCAGTTCTTC
TRBD2	TRBV20-1	once	TRBJ2-1	CSARRTSNEQFF	TGCAGTGCTAGACGGACTAGCAATGAGCAGTTCTTC
.	TRBV7-2	few	TRBJ2-7	CASSLGLGSSYEQYF	TGTGCCAGCAGCCTTGGACTGGGTAGCTCCTACGAGCAGTACTTC
TRBD1	TRBV12-3/TRBV12-4	once	TRBJ1-2	CASSPGQVGYTF	TGTGCCAGCAGCCCCGGACAGGTTGGCTACACCTTC
.	TRBV7-9	.	TRBJ1-1	CASSLARWENTEAFF	TGTGCCAGCAGCTTAGCGCGGTGGGAGAACACTGAAGCTTTCTTT
.	TRBV9	.	TRBJ2-7	CASSVGDPYEQYF	TGTGCCAGCAGCGTAGGTGACCCCTACGAGCAGTACTTC
TRBD1	TRBV6-2/TRBV6-3	.	TRBJ1-4	CASNPDRAAFF	TGTGCCAGCAATCCGGACAGGGCGGCGTTTTTT
.	TRBV9	.	TRBJ1-5	CASSEGAGALGNQPQHF	TGTGCCAGCAGCGAGGGAGCGGGGGCGCTTGGCAATCAGCCCCAGCATTTT
.	TRBV4-3	.	TRBJ2-7	CASSQELLNSYEQYF	TGCGCCAGCAGCCAAGAACTTCTCAACTCCTACGAGCAGTACTTC
.	TRBV29-1	few	TRBJ2-7	CSILASSYEQYF	TGCAGCATATTGGCTAGCTCCTACGAGCAGTACTTC
TRBD2	TRBV27	.	TRBJ2-1	CASKMSGRNEQFF	TGTGCCAGCAAAATGAGCGGGAGGAATGAGCAGTTCTTC
.	TRBV11-2	.	TRBJ1-4	CASSSTGSPNEKLFF	TGTGCCAGCAGCTCTACAGGGTCACCCAATGAAAAACTGTTTTTT
TRBD2	TRBV24-1	.	TRBJ2-3	CATSDLTSGRAPDTQYF	TGTGCCACCAGTGATCTGACTAGCGGGAGGGCCCCCGATACGCAGTATTTT
TRBD1	TRBV20-1	.	TRBJ2-5	CSARWWDRGQETQYF	TGCAGTGCTAGATGGTGGGACAGGGGACAAGAGACCCAGTACTTC